A selection of T cell receptor beta chains follows, all from one sample in a study of identical twins. Using its own MiXCR run on the 5' RACE reads, TCRdb lists one record per CDR3 protein. Counted here are roughly 1,500,000 distinct CDR3 sequences, around 33% occurring once; the ten biggest clones make up around 0.25%. The source material was cord blood. The receptors were gathered from a newborn girl in good health. Both conserved end residues are part of each CDR3. A D gene is named only where the DNA matches it firmly. Part of the rows lack a size; the others show once, few, many or a class for expanded clones.

V,J,length,size,D,DNA,CDR3
TRBV4-1,TRBJ2-1,16,-,TRBD2,TGCGCCAGCAGCCACCGAGGGGGACTAGCGGCCAATGAGCAGTTCTTC,CASSHRGGLAANEQFF
TRBV5-1,TRBJ1-2,14,-,-,TGCGCCAGCAGGTCGGGGATTAGGAGCTATGGCTACACCTTC,CASRSGIRSYGYTF
TRBV25-1,TRBJ2-1,14,-,-,TGTGCCAGCATGTTGGACAGCTCCTACAATGAGCAGTTCTTC,CASMLDSSYNEQFF
TRBV9,TRBJ1-2,15,many,-,TGTGCCAGCCGGGGCGAAGAATCAACTAACTATGGCTACACCTTC,CASRGEESTNYGYTF
TRBV20-1,TRBJ1-2,11,many,TRBD1,TGCAGTGCGCCGGACAGGGACGGCTACACCTTC,CSAPDRDGYTF
TRBV12-3/TRBV12-4,TRBJ1-5,19,few,TRBD1,TGTGCCAGCAGCCCCGCCGGACAGGGACATTCCTTTTTAGATCAGCCCCAGCATTTT,CASSPAGQGHSFLDQPQHF
TRBV4-1,TRBJ2-1,16,few,TRBD2,TGCGCCAGCAGCCAAGATCCCCTAGCGGGAGTGAATGAGCAGTTCTTC,CASSQDPLAGVNEQFF
TRBV20-1,TRBJ2-3,14,few,TRBD1,TGCAGTGCGATTTCCGGGACAGGGGGGTCCGCGCAGTATTTT,CSAISGTGGSAQYF
TRBV6-1,TRBJ2-1,14,-,-,TGTGCCAGCACCCTGACTCGTGAAGGGAATGAGCAGTTCTTC,CASTLTREGNEQFF
TRBV29-1,TRBJ1-2,13,few,TRBD1,TGCAGCGTTGTTAAGGGGACAGACTATGGCTACACCTTC,CSVVKGTDYGYTF
TRBV25-1,TRBJ2-1,13,-,TRBD1,TGTGCCAGCAGTGTCAGGGGGCTCAATGAGCAGTTCTTC,CASSVRGLNEQFF
TRBV5-1,TRBJ1-5,13,-,-,TGCGCCAGCAGCCTTGGGTCTGGAGAACCCCAGCATTTT,CASSLGSGEPQHF
TRBV6-5,TRBJ2-1,14,few,TRBD2,TGTGCCAGCAGTTTAGCGGGAGAAGTGAATGAGCAGTTCTTC,CASSLAGEVNEQFF
TRBV6-1,TRBJ2-4,15,-,-,TGTGCCAGCAGTGAAGGGCAGGTAGCCAAAAACATTCAGTACTTC,CASSEGQVAKNIQYF
TRBV28,TRBJ2-3,15,-,-,TGTGCCAGCAGTCCCCGACTCCGCAGCACAGATGCGCAGTATTTT,CASSPRLRSTDAQYF
TRBV3-1,TRBJ2-2,14,-,-,TGTGCCAGCAGCCAAGTTGAAAGCACCGGGGAGCTGTTTTTT,CASSQVESTGELFF
TRBV12-3/TRBV12-4,TRBJ2-2,15,few,TRBD1,TGTGCCAGCAGTTCACAGGGGGCAGGCACCGGGGAGCTGTTTTTT,CASSSQGAGTGELFF
TRBV7-6,TRBJ2-2,18,once,-,TGTGCCAGCAGCTTAGCGCCCATAACGGGGGCGCAAGCCGGGGAGCTGTTTTTT,CASSLAPITGAQAGELFF
TRBV10-3,TRBJ2-1,18,many,TRBD2,TGTGCCATCAGTGAGCCCCGAGGACTAGCGCTCTCCTACAATGAGCAGTTCTTC,CAISEPRGLALSYNEQFF
TRBV20-1,TRBJ1-1,14,-,TRBD1,TGCAGTGCTAGGCGGACAGGGAGGAACACTGAAGCTTTCTTT,CSARRTGRNTEAFF
TRBV11-2,TRBJ2-3,14,many,-,TGTGCCAGCAGCCCGCGGACGCTCACAGATACGCAGTATTTT,CASSPRTLTDTQYF
TRBV29-1,TRBJ2-5,11,few,-,TGCAGCTTACGGCTTCAGGAGACCCAGTACTTC,CSLRLQETQYF
TRBV2,TRBJ1-5,15,few,-,TGTGCCAGCAGTGATTCGGGGGTTAGCAATCAGCCCCAGCATTTT,CASSDSGVSNQPQHF
TRBV6-2/TRBV6-3,TRBJ1-2,14,-,-,TGTGCCGGCAGTTACTCGGGCGGAAACTATGGCTACACCTTC,CAGSYSGGNYGYTF
TRBV20-1,TRBJ2-7,13,few,-,TGCAGTGCTAGACTGGGTCTGAGCTACGAGCAGTACTTC,CSARLGLSYEQYF
TRBV28,TRBJ2-3,16,few,-,TGTGCCAGCAGTTACCTGGGAGATGGGCAGGGAGATACGCAGTATTTT,CASSYLGDGQGDTQYF
TRBV24-1,TRBJ2-1,12,-,-,TGTGCCACCAGTGATCCCCTCGATGAGCAGTTCTTC,CATSDPLDEQFF
TRBV3-1,TRBJ1-6,15,few,-,TGTGCCAGCAGCCAAGATAGTGGGGGCAATTCACCCCTCCACTTT,CASSQDSGGNSPLHF
TRBV21-1,TRBJ2-5,14,-,-,TGTGCCAGCATGTTGGGGCTAGCGCCCGAGACCCAGTACTTC,CASMLGLAPETQYF
TRBV20-1,TRBJ1-2,13,-,-,TGCAGTGCTAGAGCCGGGACACGGATTGGGTACACCTTC,CSARAGTRIGYTF
TRBV12-3/TRBV12-4,TRBJ2-7,17,-,TRBD2,TGTGCCAGCAGCGGACTAGCGGGAGTTTTTAGTTCCTACGAGCAGTACTTC,CASSGLAGVFSSYEQYF
TRBV12-3/TRBV12-4,TRBJ2-3,14,-,-,TGTGCCAGCAGTTTGAGACTAGTGGAGGATACGCAGTATTTT,CASSLRLVEDTQYF
TRBV27,TRBJ1-2,15,-,TRBD1,TGTGCCAGCAGGGTCAGGGGGCTGGCTAACTATGGCTACACCTTC,CASRVRGLANYGYTF
TRBV7-9,TRBJ2-3,16,-,TRBD1,TGTGCCAGCAGTTTTCCCGGACAGGGAAGGACAGATACGCAGTATTTT,CASSFPGQGRTDTQYF
TRBV3-1,TRBJ2-3,15,-,TRBD2,TGTGCCAGCAGCCAAGATGGGCTAGCGGGCGCTACGCAGTATTTT,CASSQDGLAGATQYF
TRBV6-1,TRBJ1-6,16,-,TRBD1,TGTGCCAGCAGTGAAGCCGAGACAGGGAGGGATTCACCCCTCCACTTT,CASSEAETGRDSPLHF
TRBV11-1,TRBJ2-2,12,-,-,TGTGCCAGCAGCTTCCGACAGGGGGAGCTGTTTTTT,CASSFRQGELFF
TRBV3-1,TRBJ2-3,14,many,TRBD2,TGTGCCAGCAGCCGAAGCGGGGACACAGATACGCAGTATTTT,CASSRSGDTDTQYF
TRBV20-1,TRBJ2-7,14,-,TRBD1,TGCAGTGCTAGCCCCGGACAGGGTGGCTACGAGCAGTACTTC,CSASPGQGGYEQYF
TRBV2,TRBJ1-2,13,-,-,TGTGCCAGCAGGGTCGGGACGATCTATGGCTACACCTTC,CASRVGTIYGYTF
TRBV6-1,TRBJ1-2,14,-,-,TGTGCCAGCAGTGAAGGGGTCAGAGGGAATGGCTACACCTTC,CASSEGVRGNGYTF
TRBV20-1,TRBJ2-1,12,-,-,TGCAGTGCTAGCGGGACGAGGGATGAGCAGTTCTTC,CSASGTRDEQFF
TRBV6-6,TRBJ1-2,13,few,-,TGTGCCAGCACCCCGAGGGGGGGCTATGGCTACACCTTC,CASTPRGGYGYTF
TRBV12-3/TRBV12-4,TRBJ2-7,21,few,TRBD2,TGTGCCAGCAGTTTTCGGGTCTTGGGACTAGCGGGAGGGCCCGGAGGCTACGAGCAGTACTTC,CASSFRVLGLAGGPGGYEQYF
TRBV10-3,TRBJ2-4,12,-,-,TGTGCCATCAGCACAGGGGAGGACATTCAGTACTTC,CAISTGEDIQYF
TRBV5-1,TRBJ2-6,13,-,-,TGCGCCAGCAGCTTGGAGATACGCGGAGTCCTGACTTTC,CASSLEIRGVLTF
TRBV6-6,TRBJ2-1,16,-,TRBD1,TGTGCCAGCAGCCCCTTGGGACAGGGGATTTTCAATGGGCAGTTCTTC,CASSPLGQGIFNGQFF
TRBV6-1,TRBJ1-5,14,-,-,TGTGCCAGCGACCCGGACGGAAGCAATCAGCCCCAGCATTTT,CASDPDGSNQPQHF
TRBV12-5,TRBJ2-3,15,-,-,TGTGCTAGTGGGACTAATCGGGAGCCGGGAGATACGCAGTATTTT,CASGTNREPGDTQYF
TRBV20-1,TRBJ2-3,16,-,-,TGCAGTGCCCGACCAGGGACCGCTTCTAGCACAGATACGCAGTATTTT,CSARPGTASSTDTQYF
TRBV7-9,TRBJ1-2,14,few,TRBD1,TGTGCCAGCAGCTTTGGACAGGGTCCCTATGGCTACACCTTC,CASSFGQGPYGYTF
TRBV20-1,TRBJ1-4,13,few,-,TGCAGTGCTAGAGGGGGGTCTAATGAAAAACTGTTTTTT,CSARGGSNEKLFF
TRBV4-2,TRBJ1-6,15,-,-,TGTGCCAGCAGCCAAGAGTCCCCTTATAATTCACCCTTCCACTTT,CASSQESPYNSPFHF
TRBV20-1,TRBJ2-7,14,-,-,TGCAGTGCTAAAGGGGCTAGTATAGGCTACGAGCAGTACTTC,CSAKGASIGYEQYF
TRBV29-1,TRBJ1-1,13,few,-,TGCAGCGTTGTCATAAGGGTAACCGGTGAAGCTTTCTTT,CSVVIRVTGEAFF